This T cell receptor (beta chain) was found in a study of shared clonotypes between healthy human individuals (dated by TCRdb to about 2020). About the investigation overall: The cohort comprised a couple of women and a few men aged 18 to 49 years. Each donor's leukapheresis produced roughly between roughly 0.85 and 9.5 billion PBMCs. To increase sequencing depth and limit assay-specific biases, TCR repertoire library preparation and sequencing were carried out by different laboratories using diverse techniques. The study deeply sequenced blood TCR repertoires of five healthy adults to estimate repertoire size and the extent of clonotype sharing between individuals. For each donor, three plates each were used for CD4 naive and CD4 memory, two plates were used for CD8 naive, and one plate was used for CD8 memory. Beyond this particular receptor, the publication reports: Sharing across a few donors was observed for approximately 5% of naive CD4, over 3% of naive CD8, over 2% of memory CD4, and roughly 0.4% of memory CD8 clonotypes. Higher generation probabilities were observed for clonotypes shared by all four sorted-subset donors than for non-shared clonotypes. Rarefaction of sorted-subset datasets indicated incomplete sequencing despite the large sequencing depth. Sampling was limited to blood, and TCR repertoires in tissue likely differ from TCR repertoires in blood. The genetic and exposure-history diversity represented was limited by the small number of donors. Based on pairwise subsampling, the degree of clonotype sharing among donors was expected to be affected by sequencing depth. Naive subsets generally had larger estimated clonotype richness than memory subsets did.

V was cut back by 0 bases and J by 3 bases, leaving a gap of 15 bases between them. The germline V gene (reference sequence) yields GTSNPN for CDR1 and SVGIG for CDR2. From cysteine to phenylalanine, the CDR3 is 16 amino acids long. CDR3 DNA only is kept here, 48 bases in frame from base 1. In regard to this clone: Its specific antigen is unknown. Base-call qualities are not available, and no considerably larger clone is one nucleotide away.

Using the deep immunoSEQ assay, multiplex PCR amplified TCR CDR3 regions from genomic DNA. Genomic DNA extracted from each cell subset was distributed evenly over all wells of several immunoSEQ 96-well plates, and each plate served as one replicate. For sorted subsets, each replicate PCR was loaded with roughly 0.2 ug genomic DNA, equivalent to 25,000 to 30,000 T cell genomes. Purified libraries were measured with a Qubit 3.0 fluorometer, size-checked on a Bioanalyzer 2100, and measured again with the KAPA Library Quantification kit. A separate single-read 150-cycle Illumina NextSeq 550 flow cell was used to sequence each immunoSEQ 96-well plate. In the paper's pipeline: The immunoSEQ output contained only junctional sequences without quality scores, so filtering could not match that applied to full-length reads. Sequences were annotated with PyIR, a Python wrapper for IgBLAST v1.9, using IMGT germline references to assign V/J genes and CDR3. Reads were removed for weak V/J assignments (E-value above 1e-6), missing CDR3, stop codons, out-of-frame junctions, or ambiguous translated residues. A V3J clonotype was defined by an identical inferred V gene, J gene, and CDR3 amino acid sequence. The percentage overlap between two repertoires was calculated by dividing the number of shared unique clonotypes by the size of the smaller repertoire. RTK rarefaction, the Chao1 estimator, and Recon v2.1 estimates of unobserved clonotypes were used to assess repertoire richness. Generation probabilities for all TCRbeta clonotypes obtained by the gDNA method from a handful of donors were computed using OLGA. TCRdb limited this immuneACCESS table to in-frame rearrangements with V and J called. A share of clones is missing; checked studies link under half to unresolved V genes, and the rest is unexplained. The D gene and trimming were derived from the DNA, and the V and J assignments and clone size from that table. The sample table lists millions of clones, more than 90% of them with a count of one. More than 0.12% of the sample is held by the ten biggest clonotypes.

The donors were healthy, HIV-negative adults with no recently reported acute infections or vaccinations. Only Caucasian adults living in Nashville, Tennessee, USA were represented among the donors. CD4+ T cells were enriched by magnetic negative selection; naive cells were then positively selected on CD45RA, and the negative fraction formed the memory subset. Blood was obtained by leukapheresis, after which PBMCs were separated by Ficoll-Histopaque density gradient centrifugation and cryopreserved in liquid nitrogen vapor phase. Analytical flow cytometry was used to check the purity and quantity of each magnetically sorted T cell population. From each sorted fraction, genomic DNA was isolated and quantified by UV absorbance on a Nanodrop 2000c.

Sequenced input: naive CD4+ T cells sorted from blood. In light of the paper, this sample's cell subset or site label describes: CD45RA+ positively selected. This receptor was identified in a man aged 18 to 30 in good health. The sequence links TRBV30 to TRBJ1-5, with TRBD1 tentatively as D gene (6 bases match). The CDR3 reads CAWSVKGQGFNQPQHF. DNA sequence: TGTGCCTGGAGTGTAAAGGGGCAGGGGTTCAATCAGCCCCAGCATTTT.